The 4 T cell receptor beta chains below all came from one sample that was sequenced in a study of immune characterization of retroperitoneal liposarcoma. TCRdb used MiXCR to reprocess the PCR reads, holding one entry per CDR3 protein. Of about 1,500 distinct CDR3 sequences in the sample, 52% were seen once. The sample was tumor tissue. These receptors originate from a male donor with retroperitoneal liposarcoma.

CDR3 DNA sequence: TGTGCGATCCTCCGGAACCCGGGGGTGGTGGAGACCCAGTACTTC. This sequence encodes CAILRNPGVVETQYF. The chain employs TRBV6-1 and TRBJ2-1; perhaps TRBD2 as D (6 bases). The J call may be incorrect, as the DNA end agrees better with TRBJ2-5. The CDR3 is made up of 15 amino acids. Germline V lookup: CDR1 MNHNS, CDR2 SASEGT.

V and J are TRBV6-5 and TRBJ2-1; no clear D gene. From germline, CDR1 is MNHEY and CDR2 SVGAGI. V lost 0 bases, J lost 13 bases, and 16 bases lay in between. This CDR3 comprises 14 residues. The CDR3 reads CASSYSITEETQFF. The CDR3 DNA is TGTGCCAGCAGTTACTCGATTACGGAAGAGACCCAGTTCTTC.

Concerning this clonotype itself: A read error may be the cause here, since a much bigger clone is one base away. CDR3 region: CVSSGLAGVHEQYF. The CDR3 nucleotides are TGTGTCAGCAGTGGGCTAGCGGGAGTACATGAGCAGTACTTC. This chain uses TRBV6-1 with TRBJ2-1; 10 nucleotides align to TRBD2. The end of the DNA is better explained by TRBJ2-7, so the J call may be wrong. CDR1 MNHNS and CDR2 SASEGT come from the germline V gene. The CDR3 runs 14 residues.

The rearrangement links TRBV7-6 to TRBJ2-7; maybe TRBD2 (5 bases). The J call may be in error: the DNA end matches TRBJ2-1 better. This CDR3 contains 12 residues. Germline CDR1 and CDR2: SGHVS and FNYEAQ. Here the CDR3 DNA reads TGTGCCAGCAGCCCGGGCGACTACGAGCAGTTCTTC. Translating gives CASSPGDYEQFF.